Described below is a single T cell receptor beta chain sequence and its context. Its antigen is not known. The data were taken from a study of shared clonotypes between healthy human individuals. Sequencing used immunoSEQ multiplex PCR; TCRdb keeps in-frame clones, though not all of them. The profile shows hundreds of thousands of clones, approximately 97% of them singletons. General observations from the study: Compared with clonotypes that all four donors shared, non-shared clonotypes had lower generation probabilities. Only blood was sampled, and tissue TCR repertoires likely differ from blood ones.

Healthy adults negative for HIV, lacking recent acute infections or vaccinations, served as donors. CDR1 GTSNPN and CDR2 SVGIG come from the germline V gene (reference sequence). The CDR3 consists of 14 residues. The V and J ends lost 8 bases and 1 base respectively, with 12 bases between them. This sequence was found in a woman in her thirties in good health. The sequenced material came from naive CD4+ T cells sorted from blood. Stated subset: CD45RA+ positively selected. The chain recombines TRBV30 with TRBJ1-6; maybe TRBD1 (5 bases). CDR3 nucleotide sequence: TGTGCCGGGACCTTGGGTTCCTATAATTCACCCCTCCACTTT. Translated, it gives CAGTLGSYNSPLHF.